This T cell receptor (beta chain) came from a study of T-cell reconstitution after alpha-beta-depleted transplantation in children. Study conclusions and caveats: It was newly produced T cells that mostly accounted for T-cell counts and diversity one year after transplant. Some patients' high day-60 TCRbeta diversity was traced to surviving recipient T cells and thymic progenitors. Where alpha-beta T cells came from about two months after transplant was reportedly several hundred expanded graft clones.

Preparation of the TCRbeta library involved a method that used unique molecular identifiers. One entry per CDR3 protein, called by TCRdb with MiXCR from the PCR reads. The sample lists approximately 230,000 distinct CDR3 sequences, roughly a quarter seen once, with about 5% in the top ten. Germline lookup yields CDR1 LGHDT and CDR2 YNNKEL (reference sequence). The CDR3 runs 13 residues. V was cut by 3 bases and J by 1 base, with 6 bases left in between. Points on this clonotype: Its target is not known.

The source material was PBMCs, mostly from graft donor cells, sampled 360 days after TCRalphabeta/CD19-depleted stem cell transplant. The rearrangement links TRBV3-1 to TRBJ1-1, with no clear D. This receptor was identified in a female patient aged 2-15 years who had a stem cell transplant for congenital amegakaryocytic thrombocytopenia, so the T cells may come from the graft donor. CDR3 in DNA: TGTGCCAGCAGCCAGGTGGAGAACACTGAAGCTTTCTTT. Translating gives CASSQVENTEAFF.